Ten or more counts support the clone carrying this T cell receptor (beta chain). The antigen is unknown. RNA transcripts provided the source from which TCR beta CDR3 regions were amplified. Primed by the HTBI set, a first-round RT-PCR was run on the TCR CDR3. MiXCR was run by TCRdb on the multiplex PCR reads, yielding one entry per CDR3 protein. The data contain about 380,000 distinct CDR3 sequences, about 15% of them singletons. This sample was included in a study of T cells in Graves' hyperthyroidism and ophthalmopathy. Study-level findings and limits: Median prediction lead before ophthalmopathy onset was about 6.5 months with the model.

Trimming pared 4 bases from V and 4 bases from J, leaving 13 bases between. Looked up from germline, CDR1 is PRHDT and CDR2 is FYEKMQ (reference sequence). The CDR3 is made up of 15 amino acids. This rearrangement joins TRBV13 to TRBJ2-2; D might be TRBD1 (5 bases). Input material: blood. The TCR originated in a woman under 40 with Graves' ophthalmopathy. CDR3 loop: CASSYLMQGTGELFF. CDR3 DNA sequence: TGTGCCAGCAGCTACCTCATGCAGGGCACCGGGGAGCTGTTTTTT.